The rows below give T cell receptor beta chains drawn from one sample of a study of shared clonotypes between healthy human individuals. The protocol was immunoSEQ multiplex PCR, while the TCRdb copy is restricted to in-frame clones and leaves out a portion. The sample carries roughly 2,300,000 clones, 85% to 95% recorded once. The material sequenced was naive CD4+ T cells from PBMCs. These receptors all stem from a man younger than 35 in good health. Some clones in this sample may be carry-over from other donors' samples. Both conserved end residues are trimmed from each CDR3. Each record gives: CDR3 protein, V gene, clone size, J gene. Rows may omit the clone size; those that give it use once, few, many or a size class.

CDR3: ASSALAGVASLQY; V: TRBV5-1; size: NA; J: TRBJ2-4
CDR3: ASSLSGGTTEAF; V: TRBV27; size: NA; J: TRBJ1-1
CDR3: SVSSYRADTEAF; V: TRBV29-1; size: NA; J: TRBJ1-1
CDR3: ASSSKPIGSYEQY; V: TRBV28; size: NA; J: TRBJ2-7
CDR3: ASIRGGGIGEQF; V: TRBV19; size: NA; J: TRBJ2-1
CDR3: ASSPPDSYLSYEQY; V: TRBV28; size: NA; J: TRBJ2-7
CDR3: ASSSISIQETQY; V: TRBV5-1; size: NA; J: TRBJ2-5
CDR3: ASSLDIFQGNTGELF; V: TRBV11-2; size: NA; J: TRBJ2-2
CDR3: AWSQKGTIY; V: TRBV30; size: NA; J: TRBJ1-3
CDR3: ASGTGVNTGELF; V: TRBV4-2; size: NA; J: TRBJ2-2
CDR3: ASSPQGPTYNEQF; V: TRBV5-1; size: NA; J: TRBJ2-1
CDR3: ASRSAVSGNTIY; V: TRBV7-2; size: once; J: TRBJ1-3
CDR3: AVRFQEGEKLF; V: TRBV30; size: NA; J: TRBJ1-4
CDR3: ASSVVGFGLAEDNEQF; V: TRBV9; size: NA; J: TRBJ2-1
CDR3: ASRMITGGAYGYT; V: TRBV6-5; size: NA; J: TRBJ1-2
CDR3: ASSRDVDYEQY; V: TRBV5-1; size: NA; J: TRBJ2-7
CDR3: ASNRAGTSYNEQF; V: TRBV27; size: NA; J: TRBJ2-1
CDR3: ASSLVGTAYEQY; V: TRBV5-1; size: NA; J: TRBJ2-7
CDR3: ASSLRDRGLWF; V: TRBV28; size: NA; J: TRBJ2-1
CDR3: ASSPKGEDQPQH; V: TRBV7-9; size: NA; J: TRBJ1-5
CDR3: ASSTTDLAGELF; V: TRBV2; size: NA; J: TRBJ2-2
CDR3: ASSVVAGYNEQF; V: TRBV6-4; size: NA; J: TRBJ2-1
CDR3: AIRVGQGAAGAF; V: TRBV10-3; size: NA; J: TRBJ1-1
CDR3: ASSQWASVTYEQY; V: TRBV6-1; size: NA; J: TRBJ2-7
CDR3: ASSFGGSGQPQH; V: TRBV28; size: NA; J: TRBJ1-5
CDR3: ASSLQSMNTEAF; V: TRBV2; size: once; J: TRBJ1-1
CDR3: ASSPESRFNSPLH; V: TRBV2; size: once; J: TRBJ1-6
CDR3: SASDDRDAF; V: TRBV20-1; size: NA; J: TRBJ1-1
CDR3: ASSLGQGGTGNTIY; V: TRBV18; size: NA; J: TRBJ1-3
CDR3: SATQPALT; V: TRBV20-1; size: few; J: TRBJ1-2
CDR3: ASSQHGTTTYEQY; V: TRBV4-1; size: NA; J: TRBJ2-7
CDR3: ASSPDSNYGYT; V: TRBV18; size: NA; J: TRBJ1-2
CDR3: AWSVQGSTDTQY; V: TRBV30; size: NA; J: TRBJ2-3
CDR3: ASSFRVPGNEKLF; V: TRBV28; size: NA; J: TRBJ1-4
CDR3: AWSRGYEQF; V: TRBV30; size: NA; J: TRBJ2-1
CDR3: ASSRVPPLLQGRGNQPQH; V: TRBV5-8; size: NA; J: TRBJ1-5
CDR3: ASRGEGRRFGYT; V: TRBV6-9; size: NA; J: TRBJ1-2
CDR3: ASSDGLQGITGELF; V: TRBV25-1; size: once; J: TRBJ2-2
CDR3: ASRDTGGTDTQY; V: TRBV6-1; size: NA; J: TRBJ2-3
CDR3: ASSPWKGTDTQY; V: TRBV7-2; size: NA; J: TRBJ2-3
CDR3: ASGGTGANYGYT; V: TRBV12-5; size: NA; J: TRBJ1-2
CDR3: ASSQDITSGTDTQY; V: TRBV4-1; size: once; J: TRBJ2-3
CDR3: ASSPTTGSTDTQY; V: TRBV5-4; size: NA; J: TRBJ2-3
CDR3: ASSSGTIGEKLF; V: TRBV5-1; size: NA; J: TRBJ1-4
CDR3: ASSPVGGARDIQY; V: TRBV7-9; size: NA; J: TRBJ2-4